This section outlines one T cell receptor (beta chain) sequence together with its context. These data originate in a study of cytomegalovirus exposure and HLA in healthy donors. This PCR relied on a set of 60 Vbeta primers and 13 Jbeta primers. Clones were sequenced by immunoSEQ multiplex PCR, and TCRdb holds only the in-frame ones, with some missing. This table holds approximately 120,000 clones, approximately 80% found once. The germline V gene encodes CDR1 LGHNA and CDR2 YSLEER. Trimming at V came to 2 bases and at J to 3 bases, leaving 4 bases not matched to a gene. CDR3 length equals 15 residues.

The chain has TRBV4-3 and TRBJ1-1; 9 bases are shared with TRBD1. The source of this sequence is a man aged 40-55 years in good health and CMV-seropositive. Sequenced input: PBMCs. CDR3 loop: CASSQYRGRHTEAFF. CDR3 DNA: TGCGCCAGCAGCCAATACAGGGGGCGACACACTGAAGCTTTCTTT.